This section outlines one TCR beta chain sequence together with its context. Its antigen is undetermined. This sample is drawn from a study of shared clonotypes between healthy human individuals. Whole-study results and caveats: Some naive CD4 clonotypes, approximately 4.5%, turned up in common across several donors.

CD45RO-negative, CCR7-positively selected cells formed the naive CD8 fraction, excluding terminally differentiated effector memory CD45RA+ cells. The healthy adult donors were HIV-negative and reported no recent acute infections or vaccinations. Per the germline V gene, CDR1 is KGHSH and CDR2 is LQKENI. The CDR3 is 13 residues long. Trimming left V 3 bases short and J 2 bases short, with 7 bases between. Deep-level running was used for the assay. Per the study methods: Filtering differed, since immunoSEQ gave only junction sequences and no quality scores. Assay used: immunoSEQ multiplex PCR; TCRdb lists only in-frame clones, some missing. V and J calls and clone size are given by that table; D and trimming were obtained from the DNA. The data show 1.5 million to 2.5 million clones, with roughly 95% seen just once and 1% to 1.5% held by the top ten.

The source of this sequence is a man aged 18 to 30 in good health. The chain is built from TRBV18 and TRBJ1-2; unclear D gene. The material sequenced was naive CD8+ T cells sorted from blood. The chain's CDR3 is CASSPTENYGYTF. The CDR3 DNA is TGTGCCAGCTCACCCACAGAGAACTATGGCTACACCTTC.